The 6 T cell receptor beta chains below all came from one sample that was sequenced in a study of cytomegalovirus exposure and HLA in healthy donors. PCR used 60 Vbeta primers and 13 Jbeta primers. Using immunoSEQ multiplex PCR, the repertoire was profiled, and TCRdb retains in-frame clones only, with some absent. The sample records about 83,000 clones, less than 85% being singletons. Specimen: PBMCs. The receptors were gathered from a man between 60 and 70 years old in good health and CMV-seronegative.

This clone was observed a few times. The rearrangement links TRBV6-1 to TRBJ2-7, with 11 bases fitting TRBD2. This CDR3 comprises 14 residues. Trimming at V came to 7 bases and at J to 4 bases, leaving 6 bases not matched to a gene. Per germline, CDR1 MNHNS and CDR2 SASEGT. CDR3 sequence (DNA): TGTGCCAGCACTCTGACTAGCGGGGTTTACGAGCAGTACTTC. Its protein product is CASTLTSGVYEQYF.

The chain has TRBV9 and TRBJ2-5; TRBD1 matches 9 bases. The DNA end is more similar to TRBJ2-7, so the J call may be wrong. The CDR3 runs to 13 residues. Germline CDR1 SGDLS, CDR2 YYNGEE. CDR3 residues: CASSSRTGAEQYF. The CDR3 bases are TGTGCCAGCAGCTCCCGGACAGGGGCCGAGCAGTACTTC.

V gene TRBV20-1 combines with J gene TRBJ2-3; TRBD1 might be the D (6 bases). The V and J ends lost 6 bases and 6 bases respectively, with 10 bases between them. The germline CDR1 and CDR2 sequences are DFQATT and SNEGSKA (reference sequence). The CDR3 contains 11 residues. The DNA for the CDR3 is TGCAGTGCGTACAGGGTGGATACGCAGTATTTT. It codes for CSAYRVDTQYF.

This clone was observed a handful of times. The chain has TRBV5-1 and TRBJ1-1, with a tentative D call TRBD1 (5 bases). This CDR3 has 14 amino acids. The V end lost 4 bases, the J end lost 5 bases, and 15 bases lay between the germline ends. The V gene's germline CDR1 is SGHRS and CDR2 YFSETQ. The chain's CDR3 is CASSPTGARTEAFF. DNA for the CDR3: TGCGCCAGCAGCCCGACTGGGGCGCGTACTGAAGCTTTCTTT.

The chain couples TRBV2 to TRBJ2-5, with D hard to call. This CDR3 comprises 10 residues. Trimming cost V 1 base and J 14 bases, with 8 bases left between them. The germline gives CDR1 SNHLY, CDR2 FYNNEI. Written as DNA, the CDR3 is TGTGCCAGCAGTGAAGTCGGTCCTTACTTC. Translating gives CASSEVGPYF.

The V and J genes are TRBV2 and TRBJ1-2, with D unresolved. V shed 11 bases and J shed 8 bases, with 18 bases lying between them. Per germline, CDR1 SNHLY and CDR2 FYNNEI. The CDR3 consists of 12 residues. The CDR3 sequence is CALKPQAMGYTF. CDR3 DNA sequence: TGTGCCCTAAAACCCCAGGCTATGGGCTACACCTTC.